This T cell receptor beta chain was recorded in a study of cytomegalovirus exposure and HLA in healthy donors. Study-level background: Genotyping showed 81% of almost 400 donors falling in the Caucasian-associated ancestry cluster. Study observations and caveats: The classifier, whose performance was assessed in both the original and validation cohorts, reportedly diagnosed cytomegalovirus status with high specificity and sensitivity.

Use of 60 Vbeta and 13 Jbeta primers characterized the PCR. Sequencing used immunoSEQ multiplex PCR; TCRdb keeps in-frame clones, though not all of them. The data show under 200,000 clones, about 85% seen once. Of note for this clone: Its antigen is unknown.

The receptor's source is a man aged 50 to 59 in good health and CMV-seropositive. The specimen sequenced was PBMCs.

CDR3 residues: CASSRLAGAENEQFF. CDR3 nucleotides: TGTGCCAGCAGCCGCCTAGCGGGAGCGGAGAATGAGCAGTTCTTC. This chain uses TRBV11-2 with TRBJ2-1, with TRBD2 matching 10 bases. Germline CDR1 SGHAT, CDR2 FQNNGV. Trimming cost V 5 bases and J 7 bases; bases outside gene matches: 8. The CDR3 contains 15 residues.